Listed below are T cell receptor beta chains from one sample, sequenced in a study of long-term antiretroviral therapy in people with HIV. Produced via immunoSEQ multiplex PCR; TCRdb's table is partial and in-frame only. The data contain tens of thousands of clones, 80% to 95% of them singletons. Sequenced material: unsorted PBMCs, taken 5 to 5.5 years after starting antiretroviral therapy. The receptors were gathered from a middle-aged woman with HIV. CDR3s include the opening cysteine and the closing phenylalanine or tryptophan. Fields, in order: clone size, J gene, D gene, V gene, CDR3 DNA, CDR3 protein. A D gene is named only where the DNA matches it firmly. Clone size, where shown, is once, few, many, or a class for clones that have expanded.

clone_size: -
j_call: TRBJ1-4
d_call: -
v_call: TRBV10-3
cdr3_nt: TGTGCCATCAGTGCGCAGCCCTCAAGGGAAAAACTGTTTTTT
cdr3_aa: CAISAQPSREKLFF

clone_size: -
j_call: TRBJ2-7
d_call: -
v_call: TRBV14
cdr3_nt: TGTGCCAGCAGCCACGGACACTACTACGAGCAGTACTTC
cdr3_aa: CASSHGHYYEQYF

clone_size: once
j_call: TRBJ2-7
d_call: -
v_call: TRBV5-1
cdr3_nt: TGCGCCAGCAGCTTGGGACTAGTCTCCTACGAGCAGTACTTC
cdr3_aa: CASSLGLVSYEQYF

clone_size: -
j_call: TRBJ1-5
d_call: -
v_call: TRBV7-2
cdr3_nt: TGTGCCAGCAGCTTAGTTGGAGGGGGAGGATCCGATCAGCCCCAGCATTTT
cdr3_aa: CASSLVGGGGSDQPQHF

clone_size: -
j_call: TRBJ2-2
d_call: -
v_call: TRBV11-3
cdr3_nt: TGTGCCAGCAGCTCTCGACTAGGGGCCGGGGAGCTGTTTTTT
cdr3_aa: CASSSRLGAGELFF

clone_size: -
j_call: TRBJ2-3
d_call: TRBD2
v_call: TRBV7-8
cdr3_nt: TGTGCCAGCAGCTTATCAGCGGGAGGGCCTGGGGATACGCAGTATTTT
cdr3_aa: CASSLSAGGPGDTQYF

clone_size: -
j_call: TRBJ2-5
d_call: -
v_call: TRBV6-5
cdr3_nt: TGTGCCAGCAGAAGCCCCTCCGGGGCCGGGGAGACCCAGTACTTC
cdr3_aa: CASRSPSGAGETQYF

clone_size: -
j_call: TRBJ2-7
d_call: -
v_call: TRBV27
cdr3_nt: TGTGCCAGCAGCCACAGCTCCTACGAGCAGTACTTC
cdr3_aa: CASSHSSYEQYF

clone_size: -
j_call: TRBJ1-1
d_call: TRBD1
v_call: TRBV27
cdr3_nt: TGTGCCAGCAGTTTCATCCGGGACAGGGGAGTTGGAGCTTTCTTT
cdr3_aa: CASSFIRDRGVGAFF

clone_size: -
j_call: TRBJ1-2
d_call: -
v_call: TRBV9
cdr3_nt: TGTGCCAGCAGCGAGGACAGCTATGGCTACACCTTC
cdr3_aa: CASSEDSYGYTF

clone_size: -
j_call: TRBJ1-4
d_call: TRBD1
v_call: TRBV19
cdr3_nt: TGTGCCAGTAGTAATCTCGACAGGGGATCTAATGAAAAACTGTTTTTT
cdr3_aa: CASSNLDRGSNEKLFF

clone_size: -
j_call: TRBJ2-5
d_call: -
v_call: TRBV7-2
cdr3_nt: TGTGCCAGCAGCCCCTATGGGGTCATGGAGACCCAGTACTTC
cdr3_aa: CASSPYGVMETQYF

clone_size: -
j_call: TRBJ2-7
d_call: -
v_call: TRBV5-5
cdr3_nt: TGTGCCAGCAGCCTCTACGAGCAGTACTTC
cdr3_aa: CASSLYEQYF

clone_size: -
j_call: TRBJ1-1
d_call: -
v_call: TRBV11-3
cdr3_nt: TGTGCCAGCAGCTTAGGTACAGGGAGAACTGAAGCTTTCTTT
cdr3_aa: CASSLGTGRTEAFF

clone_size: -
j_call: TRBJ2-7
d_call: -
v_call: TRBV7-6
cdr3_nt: TGTGCCAGCAGCTTTGGCAGGGCCTACGAGCAGTACTTC
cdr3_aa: CASSFGRAYEQYF

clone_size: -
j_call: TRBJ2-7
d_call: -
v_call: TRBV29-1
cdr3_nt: TGCAGCGTGTCGGGCCATAGCGAATCCTACGAGCAGTACTTC
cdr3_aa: CSVSGHSESYEQYF

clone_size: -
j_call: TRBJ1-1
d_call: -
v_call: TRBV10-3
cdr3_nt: TGTGCCATCAGTGAGACAGAAAAACTCACATCTAGGGTCACTGAAGCTTTCTTT
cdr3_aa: CAISETEKLTSRVTEAFF

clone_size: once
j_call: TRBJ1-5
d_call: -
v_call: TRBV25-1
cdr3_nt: TGTGCCAGCAGTGATATAAGTTCCCAAGCCCAGCATTTT
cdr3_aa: CASSDISSQAQHF

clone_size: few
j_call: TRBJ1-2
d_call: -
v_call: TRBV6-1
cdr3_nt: TGTGCCAGCAGTGAAGCCAATAACTATGGCTACACCTTC
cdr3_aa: CASSEANNYGYTF

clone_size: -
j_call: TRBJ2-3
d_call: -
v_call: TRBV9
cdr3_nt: TGTGCCAGCAGCGTAGGGAGGGGGACAGATACGCAGTATTTT
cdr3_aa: CASSVGRGTDTQYF

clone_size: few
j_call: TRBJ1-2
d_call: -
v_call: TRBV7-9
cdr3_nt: TGTGCCAGCAGCATAAAGAGCGGAACACGCTATGGCTACACCTTC
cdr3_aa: CASSIKSGTRYGYTF

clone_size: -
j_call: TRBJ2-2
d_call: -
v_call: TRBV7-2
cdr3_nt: TGTGCCAGCAGCTACGACTGGAACACCGGGGAGCTGTTTTTT
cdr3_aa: CASSYDWNTGELFF

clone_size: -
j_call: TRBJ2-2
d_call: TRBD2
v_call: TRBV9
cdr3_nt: TGTGCCAGCAGCGTTTCTGGCGGGAGGGTAACCGGGGAGCTGTTTTTT
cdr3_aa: CASSVSGGRVTGELFF

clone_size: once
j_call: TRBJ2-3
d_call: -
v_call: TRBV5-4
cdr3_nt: TGTGCCAGCAGCTTGAAGAGTACTAGCACAGATACGCAGTATTTT
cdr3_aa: CASSLKSTSTDTQYF

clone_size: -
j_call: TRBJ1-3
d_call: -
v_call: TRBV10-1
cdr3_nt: TGCGCCAGCACGGCCGGGGCCCACTCTGGAAACACCATATATTTT
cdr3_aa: CASTAGAHSGNTIYF

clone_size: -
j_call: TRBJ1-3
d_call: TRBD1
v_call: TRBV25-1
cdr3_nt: TGTGCCAGCGGGCGGACAGGGGCTGGAAACACCATATATTTT
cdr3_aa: CASGRTGAGNTIYF

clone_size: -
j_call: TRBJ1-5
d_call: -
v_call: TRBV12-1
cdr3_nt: TGTGCCAGCAGCTTTGTCGGCAGGGTGGGCAATCAGCCCCAGCATTTT
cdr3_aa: CASSFVGRVGNQPQHF

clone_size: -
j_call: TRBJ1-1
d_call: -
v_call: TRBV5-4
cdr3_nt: TGTGCCAGCAGCTTTGGGGGGCGGACTGAAGCTTTCTTT
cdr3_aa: CASSFGGRTEAFF

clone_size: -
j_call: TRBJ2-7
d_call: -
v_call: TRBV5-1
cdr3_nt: TGCGCCAGCAGCAAAAGCGGGTCCGCCTACGAGCAGTACTTC
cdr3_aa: CASSKSGSAYEQYF

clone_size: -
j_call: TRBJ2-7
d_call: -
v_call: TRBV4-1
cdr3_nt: TGCGCCAGCAGCCAAGAGCTCACAGGGACCTACGAGCAGTACTTC
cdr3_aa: CASSQELTGTYEQYF

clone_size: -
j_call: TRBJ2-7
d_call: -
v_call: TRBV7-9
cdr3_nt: TGTGCCAGCAGCTTAGTGTCCAGATCCTACGAGCAGTACTTC
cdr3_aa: CASSLVSRSYEQYF

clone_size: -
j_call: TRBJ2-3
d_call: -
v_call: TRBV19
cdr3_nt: TGTGCCAGTAGTAGGGGACCTGGCCGATCGGATACGCAGTATTTT
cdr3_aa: CASSRGPGRSDTQYF

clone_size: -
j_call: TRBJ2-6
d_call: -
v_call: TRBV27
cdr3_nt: TGTGCCAGCAGTCCGCTAAATGTGGGAAGCGGGGCCAACGTCCTGACTTTC
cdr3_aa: CASSPLNVGSGANVLTF

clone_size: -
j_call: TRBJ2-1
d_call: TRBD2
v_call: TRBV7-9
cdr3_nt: TGTGCCAGCACCGACTATGCGGGAGGACCGACTAGGAATGAGCAGTTCTTC
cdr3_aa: CASTDYAGGPTRNEQFF

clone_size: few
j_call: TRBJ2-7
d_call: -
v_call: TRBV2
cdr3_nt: TGTGCCAGCAGTGTGGACGTGCTCGAGCAGTACTTC
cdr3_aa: CASSVDVLEQYF

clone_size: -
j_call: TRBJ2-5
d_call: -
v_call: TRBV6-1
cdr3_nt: TGTGCCAGCAGTGGCAGCGGATGGGGAGAGACCCAGTACTTC
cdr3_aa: CASSGSGWGETQYF

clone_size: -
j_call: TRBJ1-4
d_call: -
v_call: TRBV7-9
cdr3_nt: TGTGCCAGCAGCTTGGCAGGGGATAGGGAAAAACTGTTTTTT
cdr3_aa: CASSLAGDREKLFF

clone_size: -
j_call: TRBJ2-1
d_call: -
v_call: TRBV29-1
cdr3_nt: TGCAGCGTTCAAATCAGGGATGACTACAATGAGCAGTTCTTC
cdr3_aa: CSVQIRDDYNEQFF

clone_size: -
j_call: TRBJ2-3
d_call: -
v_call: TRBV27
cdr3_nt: TGTGCCAGCAGTACCGGGCGAGGGATACCCACAGATACGCAGTATTTT
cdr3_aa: CASSTGRGIPTDTQYF

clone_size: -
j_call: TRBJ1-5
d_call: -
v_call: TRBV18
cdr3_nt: TGTGCCAGCTCACCAGGGACGAGCAATCAGCCCCAGCATTTT
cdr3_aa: CASSPGTSNQPQHF

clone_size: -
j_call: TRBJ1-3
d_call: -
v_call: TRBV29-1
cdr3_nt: TGCAGCGTACAGGGAGGCCCTCGGGAGGATGGAAACACCATATATTTT
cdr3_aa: CSVQGGPREDGNTIYF

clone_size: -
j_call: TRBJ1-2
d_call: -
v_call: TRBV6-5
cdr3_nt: TGTGCCAGCAGTTACCGGGGTAGGGGGGTCTATGGCTACACCTTC
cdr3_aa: CASSYRGRGVYGYTF

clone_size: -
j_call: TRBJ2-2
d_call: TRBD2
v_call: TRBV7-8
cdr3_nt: TGTGCCAGCAGCCCGGGACTAGCGGGGGTGTCAACCGGGGAGCTGTTTTTT
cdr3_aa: CASSPGLAGVSTGELFF

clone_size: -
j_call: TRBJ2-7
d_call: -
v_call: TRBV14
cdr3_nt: TGTGCCAGCAGCCAACGGCTCCAGGGGGAGCAGTACTTC
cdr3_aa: CASSQRLQGEQYF